Here is one T cell receptor beta chain with its context. The data originate from a study of blood T cells in healthy people across ages. Caucasian individuals from Russia who were healthy and aged 6 to 90 acted as donors. Per sample, a minimum of 7 million PBMCs were isolated. A sample-barcoded 5' primer and a J-beta primer mix were used in a second PCR of roughly 7 to 11 cycles. TCRdb reanalysed the 5' RACE reads using MiXCR and keeps one entry per CDR3 protein. The data contain around 800,000 distinct CDR3 sequences, roughly 26% of them singletons. Germline V gene data show CDR1 as SNHLY and CDR2 as FYNNEI. The CDR3 runs 14 residues. With 7 bases removed from V and 5 bases from J, the gap between germline ends came to 14 bases. These same data were also listed under a study on T cells of mothers and their children. From that second work: Mothers and children who were related shared slightly more overlap than unrelated pairs, but not significantly more.

The sequence came from a boy aged 5-17 years in good health. The chain combines TRBV2 with TRBJ1-4, with D unclear. Input material: blood. DNA for the CDR3: TGTGCCAGCAACTCGGGAGGCTCCAATGAAAAACTGTTTTTT. Protein sequence: CASNSGGSNEKLFF. Drawing the rest from reference TRBV2 and TRBJ1-4, the complete variable domain is EPEVTQTPSHQVTQMGQEVILRCVPISNHLYFYWYRQILGQKVEFLVSFYNNEISEKSEIFDDQFSVERPDGSNFTLKIRSTKLEDSAMYFCASNSGGSNEKLFFGSGTQLSVL.